The rows below give T cell receptor beta chains drawn from one sample of a study of CD8+ T cells in alopecia areata. TCRdb's table, derived via immunoSEQ multiplex PCR, lists solely in-frame clones and lacks some. The sample comprises over 85,000 clones, about 58% of which are singletons, and about 14% rests with the top ten. The sample in question was CD8+ T cells sorted from blood, obtained at week 4, from a patient treated with tofacitinib. Source of these receptors: a human donor with alopecia areata. Each CDR3 is given with its conserved first and last residue. The order of the fields is J gene, V gene, D gene, clone size, CDR3 DNA, CDR3 protein. The D gene is left open where the match is weak. Where a row states a size, it is once, few, many or the class of an expanded clone; other rows omit it.

j_gene: TRBJ2-7
v_gene: TRBV29-1
d_gene: TRBD2
abundance: .
CDR3nt: TGCAGCGTTGGACTAGCGGGAGTCCACGAGCAGTACTTC
CDR3aa: CSVGLAGVHEQYF

j_gene: TRBJ2-2
v_gene: TRBV5-8
d_gene: .
abundance: few
CDR3nt: TGTGCCAGCAGAACCGGACCTTACACCGGGGAGCTGTTTTTT
CDR3aa: CASRTGPYTGELFF

j_gene: TRBJ2-1
v_gene: TRBV19
d_gene: .
abundance: few
CDR3nt: TGTGCCAGTAGCGGTGGCAATGAGCAGTTCTTC
CDR3aa: CASSGGNEQFF

j_gene: TRBJ2-6
v_gene: TRBV27
d_gene: .
abundance: few
CDR3nt: TGTGCCAGCAGTTTACTCGGGGGCTCTGGGGCCAACGTCCTGACTTTC
CDR3aa: CASSLLGGSGANVLTF

j_gene: TRBJ2-1
v_gene: TRBV30
d_gene: .
abundance: few
CDR3nt: TGTGCCTGGAGTTTGGCGGATCTTACGGTAGGGCAGTTCTTC
CDR3aa: CAWSLADLTVGQFF

j_gene: TRBJ1-1
v_gene: TRBV27
d_gene: TRBD1
abundance: few
CDR3nt: TGTGCCAGCAGTTCGGGACAGTCGAACACTGAAGCTTTCTTT
CDR3aa: CASSSGQSNTEAFF

j_gene: TRBJ2-1
v_gene: TRBV30
d_gene: .
abundance: few
CDR3nt: TGTGCCTGTGCACTGGGGGTTAGCGGTGTGTACAATGAGCAGTTCTTC
CDR3aa: CACALGVSGVYNEQFF

j_gene: TRBJ2-1
v_gene: TRBV7-3
d_gene: .
abundance: .
CDR3nt: TGTGCCAGCAGCTTGTACGGAGCCCCCTACAATGAGCAGTTCTTC
CDR3aa: CASSLYGAPYNEQFF

j_gene: TRBJ2-7
v_gene: TRBV27
d_gene: TRBD2
abundance: .
CDR3nt: TGTGCCAGCAGTGAGCGGGAGGTTTACGAGCAGTACTTC
CDR3aa: CASSEREVYEQYF

j_gene: TRBJ1-2
v_gene: TRBV29-1
d_gene: .
abundance: few
CDR3nt: TGCAGCGTTGAAAAACGGGCTAACTATGGCTACACCTTC
CDR3aa: CSVEKRANYGYTF

j_gene: TRBJ2-7
v_gene: TRBV5-1
d_gene: .
abundance: .
CDR3nt: TGCGCCAGCAGCTTGGAAGGATCGGGCCCCTACGAGCAGTACTTC
CDR3aa: CASSLEGSGPYEQYF

j_gene: TRBJ2-5
v_gene: TRBV6-6
d_gene: .
abundance: .
CDR3nt: TGTGCCAGCAGTTATCGGACAGCAGAGACCCAGTACTTC
CDR3aa: CASSYRTAETQYF

j_gene: TRBJ1-5
v_gene: TRBV30
d_gene: .
abundance: .
CDR3nt: TGTGCCTGGAGTGTAAACCAGAATCAGCCCCAGCATTTT
CDR3aa: CAWSVNQNQPQHF

j_gene: TRBJ2-1
v_gene: TRBV28
d_gene: .
abundance: .
CDR3nt: TGTGCCAGCGTGTCGGGACACTTTTACAATGAGCAGTTCTTC
CDR3aa: CASVSGHFYNEQFF

j_gene: TRBJ2-1
v_gene: TRBV28
d_gene: TRBD2
abundance: .
CDR3nt: TGTGCCAGCAGTAGCGGGACTAGCGGGAGTAACAATGAGCAGTTCTTC
CDR3aa: CASSSGTSGSNNEQFF

j_gene: TRBJ1-1
v_gene: TRBV7-9
d_gene: TRBD1
abundance: .
CDR3nt: TGTGCCAGCAGCCTCCTGACAGGGATGAACACTGAAGCTTTCTTT
CDR3aa: CASSLLTGMNTEAFF